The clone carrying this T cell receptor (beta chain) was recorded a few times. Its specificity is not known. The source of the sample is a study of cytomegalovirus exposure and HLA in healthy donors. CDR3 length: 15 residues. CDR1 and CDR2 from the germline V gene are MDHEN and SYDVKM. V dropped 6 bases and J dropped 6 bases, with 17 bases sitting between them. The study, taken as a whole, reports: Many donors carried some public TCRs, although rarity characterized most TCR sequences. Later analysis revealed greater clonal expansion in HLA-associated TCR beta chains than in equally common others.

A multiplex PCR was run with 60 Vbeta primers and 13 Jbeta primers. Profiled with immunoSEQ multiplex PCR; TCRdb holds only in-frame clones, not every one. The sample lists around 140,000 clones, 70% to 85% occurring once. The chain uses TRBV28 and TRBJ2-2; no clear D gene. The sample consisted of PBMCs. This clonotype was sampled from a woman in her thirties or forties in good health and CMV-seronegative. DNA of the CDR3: TGTGCCAGCAGAATTTATTTTGCGGCCCCCGGGGAGCTGTTTTTT. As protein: CASRIYFAAPGELFF.